This is a list of T cell receptor beta chains from one sample in a study of shared clonotypes between healthy human individuals. Assay used: immunoSEQ multiplex PCR; TCRdb lists only in-frame clones, some missing. The sample yields around 2,100,000 clones, approximately 94% seen once. What was sequenced was naive CD8+ T cells sorted from blood. These receptors were taken from a man younger than 30 in good health. CDR3s include the opening cysteine and the closing phenylalanine or tryptophan. The order of the fields is V gene, D gene, J gene, CDR3 protein. A D gene is named only where the DNA matches it firmly.

TRBV14	NA	TRBJ2-5	CASSPPRTEVFAETQYF
TRBV27	TRBD2	TRBJ2-7	CASSPRTSGGVPYEQYF
TRBV4-1	NA	TRBJ2-1	CASSRHIHADNEQFF
TRBV5-1	NA	TRBJ1-4	CASSLTTGEKLFF
TRBV2	NA	TRBJ2-7	CASSEGGITYEQYF
TRBV4-1	NA	TRBJ2-7	CASSPPDYTYEQYF
TRBV6-1	NA	TRBJ1-1	CASSESIYLNTEAFF
TRBV27	NA	TRBJ2-7	CASSLGVGGYEQYF
TRBV27	NA	TRBJ2-5	CASPRRAPVNTLREETQYF
TRBV6-6	NA	TRBJ1-1	CASSDRDLTLNTEAFF
TRBV9	NA	TRBJ2-5	CASSVDGSQETQYF
TRBV28	TRBD1	TRBJ1-5	CASSAGGAGQPQHF
TRBV7-3	TRBD1	TRBJ2-3	CASSLSTGTVTDTQYF
TRBV4-2	NA	TRBJ1-2	CASSQGQGAEGYGYTF
TRBV19	NA	TRBJ2-2	CASRALHTGELFF
TRBV5-1	NA	TRBJ2-7	CASSFGLEQNRYEQYF
TRBV7-3	NA	TRBJ2-3	CASSPVMTSTDTQYF
TRBV5-1	TRBD1	TRBJ1-4	CASSPRQGGFEKLFF
TRBV4-1	NA	TRBJ1-2	CASSQADRNYYGYTF
TRBV20-1	NA	TRBJ1-2	CSARESYGYTF
TRBV7-2	TRBD1	TRBJ1-6	CASSLVEGQGRFGSPLHF
TRBV7-9	NA	TRBJ2-3	CASSPTGLGGTDTQYF
TRBV7-9	TRBD2	TRBJ2-7	CASSLTSATYEQYF
TRBV2	NA	TRBJ1-3	CASSEILRAYSGNTIYF
TRBV5-4	TRBD2	TRBJ2-1	CASSLYAGGWDEQFF
TRBV7-9	TRBD1	TRBJ2-7	CASSSPDRYPYEQYF
TRBV7-9	NA	TRBJ2-7	CASSLTGDYEQYF
TRBV11-2	NA	TRBJ1-1	CASSFGVQGHTEAFF
TRBV27	TRBD1	TRBJ1-5	CASSLTGSNQPQHF
TRBV19	TRBD2	TRBJ2-1	CASSISSSGFNEQFF
TRBV27	NA	TRBJ1-2	CASSLNVNNYGYTF
TRBV2	TRBD2	TRBJ2-5	CASSAGTSGSGETQYF
TRBV4-1	NA	TRBJ2-7	CASSQEGGQLYEQYF
TRBV13	TRBD2	TRBJ2-1	CASSEELAGESEQFF
TRBV19	NA	TRBJ2-7	CASSIEPGSYEQYF
TRBV14	NA	TRBJ2-2	CASSNRDILLNTGELFF
TRBV7-2	NA	TRBJ2-1	CASSFTAFNNEQFF
TRBV7-2	TRBD2	TRBJ2-7	CASSLGLAAYEQYF
TRBV2	NA	TRBJ1-5	CASSEGAYSNQPQHF
TRBV5-6	TRBD1	TRBJ2-7	CASSSGGGYEQYF
TRBV5-1	TRBD1	TRBJ2-7	CASSLPGQTYEQYF
TRBV2	NA	TRBJ1-2	CASSEKFSGGLRDGYTF
TRBV4-2	NA	TRBJ2-1	CASSQSRGGNEQFF
TRBV2	NA	TRBJ2-7	CASSEGTDYEQYF
TRBV13	NA	TRBJ1-2	CASSFLAGTNYGYTF